The source of this T cell receptor (beta chain) is a study of T-cell reconstitution after alpha-beta-depleted transplantation in children. Germline V lookup: CDR1 SEHNR, CDR2 FQNEAQ (reference sequence). The CDR3 extends over 15 amino acids. V was shortened by 5 bases and J by 0 bases, with 14 bases between the two germline ends. In its sample, this clonotype was seen a few times. Antigen specificity is unknown. Notes on the study in general: Some patients showed high day-60 TCRbeta diversity, which derived from surviving recipient T cells and thymic progenitors. Where alpha-beta T cells came from about two months after transplant was reportedly several hundred expanded graft clones. One year post-transplant, T-cell counts and diversity were largely derived from T cells produced anew.

The TCRbeta library incorporated unique molecular identifiers. TCRdb independently ran MiXCR on the PCR reads; one entry per CDR3 protein. The sample yields some 350,000 distinct CDR3 sequences, 16% seen once. The V gene is TRBV7-9, the J gene TRBJ2-7; the D gene is possibly TRBD2 (5 bases). The sample here was PBMCs, mostly from graft donor cells, taken 360 days after TCRalphabeta/CD19-depleted stem cell transplant. The TCR sequence derives from a male patient under 10 years old who had a stem cell transplant for acute lymphoblastic leukemia, so the T cells may come from the graft donor. The CDR3 is CASSNMLSASYEQYF. The DNA for the CDR3 is TGTGCCAGCAGCAACATGCTTAGCGCCTCCTACGAGCAGTACTTC.